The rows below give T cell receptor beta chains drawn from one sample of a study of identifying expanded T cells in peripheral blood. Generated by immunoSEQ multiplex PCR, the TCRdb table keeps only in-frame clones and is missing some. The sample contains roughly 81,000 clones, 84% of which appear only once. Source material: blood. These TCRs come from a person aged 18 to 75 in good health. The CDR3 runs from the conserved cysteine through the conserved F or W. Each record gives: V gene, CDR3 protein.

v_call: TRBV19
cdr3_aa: CASSIDPGAGEQYF

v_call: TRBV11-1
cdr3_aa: CASSFPQSGNTIYF

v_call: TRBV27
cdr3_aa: CASTIGQGGQFYF

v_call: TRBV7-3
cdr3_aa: CASSHNWDTGELFF

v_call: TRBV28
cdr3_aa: CASIPEDRPNYGYTF

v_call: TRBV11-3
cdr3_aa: CASSSPGQVYEKLFF

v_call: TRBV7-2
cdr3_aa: CASSLVVAEQETQYF

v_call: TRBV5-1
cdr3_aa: CASSLTPQGGQETQYF

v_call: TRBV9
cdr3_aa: CASSSLSGAYNEQFF

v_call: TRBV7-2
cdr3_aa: CASSLGAGINEQFF

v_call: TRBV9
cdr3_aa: CASSAFLEDRGTGELFF

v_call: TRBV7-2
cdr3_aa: CASSLAGTGDYGYTF

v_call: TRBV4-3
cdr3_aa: CASSQVPENYGYTF

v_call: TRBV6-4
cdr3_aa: CASSGSGGREKLFF

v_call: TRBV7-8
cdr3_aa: CASSLAVTFDTGELFF

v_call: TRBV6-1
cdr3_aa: CATARTAEGEQYF

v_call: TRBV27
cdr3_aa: CASSLMGQGPYEQYF

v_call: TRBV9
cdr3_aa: CASSVYRAELYGYTF

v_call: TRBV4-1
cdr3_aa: CASSQLLGSSYEQYF

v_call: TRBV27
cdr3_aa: CATQGVMNTEAFF

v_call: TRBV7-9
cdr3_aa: CASSSGPSSYEQYF

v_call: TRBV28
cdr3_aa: CASSLGVGVMTGVTYEQYF

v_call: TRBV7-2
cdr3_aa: CASSLDRGGYNEQFF

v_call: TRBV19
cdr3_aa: CASSISSGSSYEQYF

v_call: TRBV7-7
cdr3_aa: CASNEGTAQETQYF

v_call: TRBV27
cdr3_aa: CASSPTTSGRELFF

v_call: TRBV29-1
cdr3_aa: CSVTTNYGYTF

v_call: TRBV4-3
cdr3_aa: CASSDWATSAYNEQFF

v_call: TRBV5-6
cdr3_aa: CASSLQDRAQPQHF

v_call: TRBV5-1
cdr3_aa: CASSPTLLAGGPSEQFF

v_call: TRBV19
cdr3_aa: CASSSLKTRTGGPNTEAFF